The entry below describes one T cell receptor beta chain. Its target is not known. The germline V and J ends were trimmed by 1 base and 8 bases, with 11 bases remaining between them. The CDR3 spans 13 residues. CDR1 and CDR2 from the germline V gene are MDHEN and SYDVKM. The data were obtained in a study of OX40 agonist ivuxolimab in advanced cancers. Study context: In this trial design, patients received ivuxolimab intravenously at 0.01 to 10 mg/kg every 2 weeks.

Findings of the study overall: Patients who responded partially at 0.1-3.0 mg/kg showed clonal expansion ranking among the lowest.

The repertoire was sequenced with immunoSEQ multiplex PCR; TCRdb's copy has only in-frame clones and lacks some. The top ten clones hold less than 0.75% of a sample with around 60,000 clones, 87% of them seen once. The rearrangement links TRBV28 to TRBJ1-2; D gene unclear. Sequenced here: CD4+ or CD8+ T cells sorted from blood, sampled in a trial of the OX40 agonist ivuxolimab. This TCR derives from an adult with an advanced solid tumor such as melanoma, head and neck, liver or kidney cancer. The CDR3, as DNA: TGTGCCAGCAGTTTATCCGACTTGAAAGGCTACACCTTC. This gives the protein CASSLSDLKGYTF.